The 22 T cell receptor beta chains presented below share a single source sample, sequenced in a study of shared clonotypes between healthy human individuals. TCRdb's table, derived via immunoSEQ multiplex PCR, lists solely in-frame clones and lacks some. The profile shows 2 million to 2.5 million clones, 93% of them singletons. Specimen: naive CD4+ T cells from PBMCs. Subset noted: CD45RA+ positively selected. Receptor source: a man between 18 and 29 years old in good health. Some clones in this sample may be carry-over from other donors' samples.

This rearrangement joins TRBV29-1 to TRBJ1-4; D is undetermined. CDR3 length: 13 residues. The germline V gene encodes CDR1 SQVTM and CDR2 ANQGSEA. Deletions cut 4 bases from V and 7 bases from J, with 13 bases between. The CDR3 DNA reads TGCAGCGTTGGTCTTGGCGCGAGTGAAAAACTGTTTTTT. Its protein is CSVGLGASEKLFF.

This clone has only one observation. This rearrangement joins TRBV7-9 to TRBJ1-1; no clear D. The CDR3 length is 13 residues. Trimming took off 4 bases at V and 2 bases at J, with 8 bases between the two ends. CDR1 is SEHNR, CDR2 FQNEAQ, per germline (reference sequence). CDR3 DNA: TGTGCCAGCAGCTCCCCCGGTAACACTGAAGCTTTCTTT. Translating it yields CASSSPGNTEAFF.

The rearrangement links TRBV6-6 to TRBJ2-2; no clear D. Trimming took 2 bases from V and 0 from J, leaving 4 bases between them. Germline loops: CDR1 MNHNY, CDR2 SVGAGI (reference sequence). The CDR3 is made up of 14 amino acids. Here the CDR3 DNA reads TGTGCCAGCAGTTACCGGGCGAACACCGGGGAGCTGTTTTTT. This gives the protein CASSYRANTGELFF.

The chain employs TRBV4-3 and TRBJ2-1; D remains ambiguous. V was trimmed by 0 bases and J by 5 bases, leaving 8 bases between them. CDR1 is LGHNA, CDR2 YSLEER, per germline. This CDR3 has 14 residues. The CDR3 nucleotides are TGCGCCAGCAGCCAAGATCCTTACGACAATGAGCAGTTCTTC. This translates into CASSQDPYDNEQFF.

The rearrangement joins TRBV7-2 to TRBJ2-1; D perhaps matches TRBD2 (5 bases). The germline V gene has CDR1 SGHTA and CDR2 FQGNSA. The CDR3 runs 19 residues. Deletions cut 2 bases from V and 2 bases from J, with 22 bases between. CDR3 protein: CASSLLASPHARAYNEQFF. The CDR3 DNA sequence: TGTGCCAGCAGCTTACTGGCTAGCCCACACGCGAGGGCCTACAATGAGCAGTTCTTC.

The chain employs TRBV10-3 and TRBJ2-7; 12 nucleotides align to TRBD2. The CDR3 has 15 amino acids. The V segment lost 9 bases and the J segment 4 bases; nucleotides outside the gene matches: 10. Germline V CDR1 and CDR2: ENHRY, SYGVKD. CDR3 amino acids: CAMADTSGRTYEQYF. CDR3 nucleotide sequence: TGTGCCATGGCGGACACTAGCGGGAGGACGTACGAGCAGTACTTC.

This clone was observed a single time. The V gene is TRBV19, the J gene TRBJ1-3, with D perhaps matching TRBD1 (6 bases). V lost 5 bases, J lost 2 bases, and 10 bases lay in between. Per germline, CDR1 LNHDA and CDR2 SQIVND (reference sequence). CDR3 length equals 14 residues. CDR3 in amino acids: CASSGWGPGNTIYF. In DNA form, the CDR3 reads TGTGCCAGTAGTGGATGGGGGCCTGGAAACACCATATATTTT.

This chain connects TRBV18 to TRBJ2-3, with 9 bases identical to TRBD2. Germline V lookup: CDR1 KGHSH, CDR2 LQKENI. After removal of 7 bases from V and 1 base from J, the junction contained 3 bases not matched to a gene. The CDR3 has 14 residues. The CDR3 spells CASCWTSGTDTQYF. The CDR3 DNA sequence: TGTGCCAGCTGTTGGACTAGCGGCACAGATACGCAGTATTTT.

This chain's CDR3 is CASSLTSGRFQGTDTQYF. The CDR3 DNA is TGTGCCAGCAGCCTCACTAGCGGGAGGTTTCAGGGAACAGATACGCAGTATTTT. The chain joins TRBV7-9 to TRBJ2-3; the match to TRBD2 covers 12 bases. V dropped 5 bases and J dropped 3; count of bases not matched to a gene: 12. Germline loops: CDR1 SEHNR, CDR2 FQNEAQ (reference sequence). The CDR3 covers 18 residues.

The chain carries TRBV28 and TRBJ2-3, with TRBD2 identical over 8 bases. CDR1 MDHEN and CDR2 SYDVKM come from the germline V gene. The CDR3 is 16 amino acids. The ends lost 6 bases at V and 0 bases at J; junction bases unmatched: 8. CDR3 DNA: TGTGCCAGCAGCCCAGCGGGCGGGAGGAGCACAGATACGCAGTATTTT. Translating it yields CASSPAGGRSTDTQYF.

This chain joins TRBV5-5 and TRBJ1-1, with D hard to call. V was cut by 1 base and J by 5 bases, with 12 bases left in between. The CDR3 contains 14 residues. Germline V gene lookup returns CDR1 SGHKS and CDR2 YYEKEE (reference sequence). The CDR3 here is CASSLWTGETEAFF. The CDR3 region has the DNA TGTGCCAGCAGCTTGTGGACCGGGGAGACTGAAGCTTTCTTT.

The rearrangement joins TRBV14 to TRBJ2-1; tentatively, D is TRBD1 (5 bases). Germline CDR1 and CDR2: SGHDN and FVKESK. The germline V and J ends were trimmed by 5 bases and 0 bases, with 11 bases remaining between them. CDR3 size: 15 residues. In nucleotides, the CDR3 is TGTGCCAGCAGCTATCGACAGACCTCCTACAATGAGCAGTTCTTC. Residues: CASSYRQTSYNEQFF.

The chain couples TRBV18 to TRBJ2-2; 9 bases map to TRBD1. Germline values: CDR1 KGHSH, CDR2 LQKENI. The CDR3 extends over 15 amino acids. The junction had 5 bases not matched to a gene; V was cut back by 4 bases and J by 5 bases. Here the CDR3 reads CASSQSTGGTGELFF. CDR3 in DNA: TGTGCCAGCTCACAATCGACAGGGGGAACCGGGGAGCTGTTTTTT. Based on the CDR3 plus reference TRBV18 and TRBJ2-2, the full variable domain is NAGVMQNPRHLVRRRGQEARLRCSPMKGHSHVYWYRQLPEEGLKFMVYLQKENIIDESGMPKERFSAEFPKEGPSILRIQQVVRGDSAAYFCASSQSTGGTGELFFGEGSRLTVL.

This clone was seen just once. The V call is TRBV27, the J call TRBJ2-5, with TRBD1 matching over 8 bases. This CDR3 spans 13 amino acids. Looked up from germline, CDR1 is MNHEY and CDR2 is SMNVEV (reference sequence). The CDR3: CATRGQLQETQYF. In nucleotides, the CDR3 is TGTGCGACCAGGGGGCAGCTCCAAGAGACCCAGTACTTC.

The chain couples TRBV2 to TRBJ2-3; no reliable D call. Trimming removed 4 bases at V and 5 bases at J, with 13 bases between. Germline-derived CDR1 and CDR2 are SNHLY and FYNNEI. The CDR3 consists of 14 residues. CDR3 protein: CASSVDPRIDTQYF. The CDR3 bases are TGTGCCAGCAGTGTTGACCCAAGGATAGATACGCAGTATTTT.

The V gene is TRBV7-9, the J gene TRBJ1-5; D perhaps matches TRBD1 (6 bases). The V and J ends lost 5 bases and 5 bases respectively, with 13 bases between them. Germline V gives CDR1 SEHNR, CDR2 FQNEAQ (reference sequence). CDR3 size: 14 residues. In DNA form, the CDR3 reads TGTGCCAGCAGCCCCGGGGGGGCTTATCAGCCCCAGCATTTT. Protein: CASSPGGAYQPQHF.

This clone was picked up one time. The V and J genes are TRBV7-2 and TRBJ2-5, with 12 bases that match TRBD2. Germline V gene lookup returns CDR1 SGHTA and CDR2 FQGNSA. The junction had 8 bases not matched to a gene; V was cut back by 1 base and J by 2 bases. This CDR3 region has 18 residues. As DNA, the CDR3 is TGTGCCAGCAGCTTAGGACTAGCGGGAGTGGGAGGGCAAGAGACCCAGTACTTC. The encoded protein is CASSLGLAGVGGQETQYF. Full variable domain (outside the CDR3, taken from reference TRBV7-2 and TRBJ2-5): GAGVSQSPSNKVTEKGKDVELRCDPISGHTALYWYRQSLGQGLEFLIYFQGNSAPDKSGLPSDRFSAERTGGSVSTLTIQRTQQEDSAVYLCASSLGLAGVGGQETQYFGPGTRLLVL.

This clone appeared a single time. V gene TRBV25-1 combines with J gene TRBJ2-3; TRBD1 is a possible D gene (5 bases). The germline V gene encodes CDR1 MGHDK and CDR2 SYGVNS. V gave up 6 bases and J gave up 1 base, with 11 bases separating them. The CDR3 sequence is 14 residues long. CDR3 region: CASSSVGRTDTQYF. The CDR3 DNA sequence: TGTGCCAGCAGCTCCGTGGGGCGCACAGATACGCAGTATTTT.

The chain employs TRBV6-6 and TRBJ2-7; possibly TRBD1 for D (6 bases). CDR1 and CDR2 (germline): MNHNY, SVGAGI (reference sequence). The V and J ends lost 6 bases and 2 bases respectively, with 14 bases between them. The CDR3 runs 14 residues. The DNA of the CDR3 is TGTGCCAGCAGATATGACAGGTCACCCTACGAGCAGTACTTC. As protein: CASRYDRSPYEQYF.

The genes are TRBV28 and TRBJ1-4; a possible D gene is TRBD1 (5 bases). Trimming shortened V by 5 bases and J by 2 bases, and 15 bases separated the two germline ends. Germline values: CDR1 MDHEN, CDR2 SYDVKM. The CDR3 is 16 residues long. The CDR3, as DNA: TGTGCCAGCAGTCTTGTTTCAGGGTATACTAATGAAAAACTGTTTTTT. Amino acids: CASSLVSGYTNEKLFF.

This chain links TRBV7-6 with TRBJ2-5; D not certain. This CDR3 has 11 residues. Trimming left V 3 bases short and J 5 bases short, with 4 bases between. Germline V gives CDR1 SGHVS, CDR2 FNYEAQ. CDR3: CASSFDETQYF. CDR3 DNA: TGTGCCAGCAGCTTCGATGAGACCCAGTACTTC.

DNA of the CDR3: TGTGCCAGCAGCCTTCTATGGAACACTGAAGCTTTCTTT. Translation: CASSLLWNTEAFF. This chain links TRBV9 with TRBJ1-1, with D unresolved. The germline V gene has CDR1 SGDLS and CDR2 YYNGEE. The CDR3 contains 13 residues. Trimming shortened V by 4 bases and J by 1 base, and 8 bases separated the two germline ends.